This entry describes one T cell receptor beta chain. This record comes from a study of cytomegalovirus exposure and HLA in healthy donors. With V trimmed by 5 bases and J by 4 bases, 5 bases remained unmatched. Per germline, CDR1 SGHTA and CDR2 FQGTGA. The CDR3 loop spans 14 amino acids. This PCR relied on a set of 60 Vbeta primers and 13 Jbeta primers. Profiling relied on immunoSEQ multiplex PCR, and the TCRdb table lists in-frame clones only, not all of them. In the table there are more than 150,000 clones, roughly 85% of which are singletons. Sequencing was done on a sample of PBMCs. The chain carries TRBV7-3 and TRBJ2-1; 7 positions match TRBD1. The TCR sequence derives from a woman between 18 and 29 years old in good health and CMV-seronegative. The CDR3 region is CASSPGTAYNEQFF. As DNA, the CDR3 is TGTGCCAGCAGCCCCGGGACAGCTTACAATGAGCAGTTCTTC.